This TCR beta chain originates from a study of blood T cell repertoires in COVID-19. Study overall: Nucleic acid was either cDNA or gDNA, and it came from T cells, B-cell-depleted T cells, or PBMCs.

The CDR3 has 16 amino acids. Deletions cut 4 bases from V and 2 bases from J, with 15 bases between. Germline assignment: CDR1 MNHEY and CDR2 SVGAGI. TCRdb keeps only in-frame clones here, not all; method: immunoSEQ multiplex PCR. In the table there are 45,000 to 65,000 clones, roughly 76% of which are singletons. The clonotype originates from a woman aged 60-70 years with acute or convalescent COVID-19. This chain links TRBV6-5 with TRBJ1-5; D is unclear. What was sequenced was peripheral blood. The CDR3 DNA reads TGTGCCAGCAGTTCACGGGAGAGGCTTGGCAATCAGCCCCAGCATTTT. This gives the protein CASSSRERLGNQPQHF.